The subject of this entry is one T cell receptor beta chain. Its antigen is still unknown. Qualities for individual bases were not recorded, and no much larger clone is one base off. This sample was included in a study of blood T cell repertoires in COVID-19 (dated by TCRdb to 2018 to 2020). Regarding the complete study: Collaborator samples came from the United States, Italy and Spain and covered acute and convalescent phases of COVID-19. The samples were drawn from two sources: the first 160 participants of the ongoing ImmuneRACE study, and fewer than 1,500 subjects contributed by 6 global collaborators. The repertoires were made available in a free public database intended to serve as a resource for research on the immune response to SARS-CoV-2. The prospective study material was composed of cDNA or gDNA derived from T cells, B-cell-depleted T cells, or PBMCs. The sample metadata nearly always contained a de-identified subject ID, COVID-19 status, age in years and sex. Where available, HLA class I and class II types were taken from metadata supplied by the sample provider and were not determined by assay-based typing. The dataset comprised deeply sampled blood TCRbeta repertoires from subjects exposed to, actively infected with, or recovered from COVID-19. Broad study findings and their caveats: The amount of clinical and demographic metadata varied by source and participant and was provided uncurated.

Counted from cysteine to phenylalanine, this CDR3 has 21 amino acids. Only the CDR3 DNA is retained, 63 bases long and in frame from the first base. The germline V gene gives CDR1 as MNHEY and CDR2 as SVGEGT. The V end gives up 4 bases and the J end 0 bases, leaving 15 bases in the junction not matched to a gene. Whole blood was collected in K2EDTA tubes by collaborating institutions according to the institutions' own protocols. For TCRbeta analysis, collaborator samples were shipped as frozen whole blood, as isolated PBMCs, or as DNA extracted from either sample type. TCRbeta CDR3 regions were amplified from genomic DNA using the immunoSEQ Assay, a bias-controlled multiplex PCR. In the source study's methods: Nucleated cell counts per sample were estimated from amplification of reference gene primers within the assay. To quantify the absolute abundance of each unique TCRbeta CDR3 rearrangement, sequence reads were collapsed and filtered. For each sample, productive Simpson clonality was calculated as the square root of Simpson's diversity index across productive rearrangements. TCRdb carries this immuneACCESS record with in-frame sequences only. Its versions omit some clonotypes, under half of them owing to an unresolved V gene in the studies checked, with the rest unexplained. V and J calls and clone size come straight from that table; D and trimming were deduced from the DNA. A total of roughly 60,000 clones appear in this sample, roughly four fifths of them only once. The ten largest clones add up to roughly 4% of the sample.

Recombination connected TRBV6-2 or TRBV6-3 to TRBJ2-1; the central 13 bases match TRBD2. Sequencing was done on a sample of peripheral blood. The clonotype was recovered from a man aged 55 to 69 with acute or convalescent COVID-19. The encoded CDR3 is CASSSRKQGLAGATSYNEQFF. The bases read TGTGCCAGCAGTTCCCGAAAACAAGGACTAGCGGGGGCGACCTCCTACAATGAGCAGTTCTTC.